This TCR beta chain was profiled in a study of blood T cell repertoires in COVID-19. Overall study: Spain, Italy and the United States supplied samples that represented acute and convalescent COVID-19. T cells, B-cell-depleted T cells, or PBMCs provided the cDNA or gDNA that served as material.

A few counts support this clone. Germline-derived CDR1 and CDR2 are MNHEY and SMNVEV (reference sequence). Trimming shortened V by 5 bases and J by 4 bases, and 18 bases separated the two germline ends. The length of the CDR3 is 15 residues. Each participant's cohort was designated according to participant-reported clinical history. Cohort 3 donors counted as recovered after two negative PCRs, clearance, or resolved symptoms. This table comes from immunoSEQ multiplex PCR, and its TCRdb copy is limited to in-frame clones, with some not included. This repertoire shows 140,000 or so clones, around 85% found once; its top ten account for 6.2%.

This chain connects TRBV27 to TRBJ2-7; tentatively, D is TRBD2 (6 bases). Sample: PBMCs or T cells enriched from blood (not recorded which). The receptor was isolated from a woman aged 40 to 50 who had recovered from COVID-19. In nucleotides, the CDR3 is TGTGCCAGCAGTCAAACCGGGACTCATCCTTACGAGCAGTACTTC. Protein product: CASSQTGTHPYEQYF.